Shown below are 15 T cell receptor beta chains from a single sample sequenced in a study of T-cell memory formation after mild COVID-19. TCRdb re-derived calls from the 5' RACE reads in MiXCR, one entry per CDR3 protein. There are around 510,000 distinct CDR3 sequences in the sample; about a fifth occur only once, and under 8.5% lies in the top ten. The sequenced sample consisted of PBMCs or a T cell subset sorted from them (not recorded which). The receptors come from an adult woman who had mild COVID-19 (a few samples of this study predate the infection). Cell type and time point are not known.

This clonotype was counted only a few times. The chain employs TRBV9 and TRBJ2-7; 7 bases map to TRBD2. Germline trimming cut 3 bases from V and 2 bases from J; bases unmatched to any gene: 5. The CDR3 spans 14 residues. Germline loops: CDR1 SGDLS, CDR2 YYNGEE. The CDR3 here is CASSGSGTTYEQYF. The CDR3 DNA is TGTGCCAGCAGCGGAAGCGGGACCACCTACGAGCAGTACTTC.

The V and J genes are TRBV4-1 and TRBJ1-1; tentatively, D is TRBD1 (5 bases). V was shortened by 4 bases and J by 1 base, with 13 bases between the two germline ends. The length of the CDR3 is 15 residues. The germline gives CDR1 MGHRA, CDR2 YSYEKL. Here the CDR3 DNA reads TGCGCCAGCAGCCCCCTCGGGACCCCGAACACTGAAGCTTTCTTT. Its protein product is CASSPLGTPNTEAFF.

The V call is TRBV20-1, the J call TRBJ1-2; D possibly corresponds to TRBD1 (5 bases). CDR3 length equals 13 residues. Trimming stripped 1 base from V and 0 bases from J, with 6 bases between. The V gene's germline CDR1 is DFQATT and CDR2 SNEGSKA (reference sequence). This CDR3 is CSARGQSNYGYTF. The CDR3 region has the DNA TGCAGTGCTAGAGGACAGTCTAACTATGGCTACACCTTC.

This clonotype was counted between two and nine times. The chain employs TRBV5-1 and TRBJ1-1; no reliable D call. The CDR3 extends over 15 amino acids. CDR1 SGHRS and CDR2 YFSETQ come from the germline V gene. V was pared by 1 base and J by 6 bases, with 16 bases between. CDR3 region: CASSLTLSLGAEAFF. The CDR3 DNA reads as TGCGCCAGCAGCTTGACATTGTCCCTCGGGGCTGAAGCTTTCTTT.

The chain uses TRBV5-1 and TRBJ1-2; D is possibly TRBD1 (5 bases). Germline V gene sequence: CDR1 SGHRS, CDR2 YFSETQ. This CDR3 comprises 15 residues. V lost 2 bases to trimming and J lost 3 bases, with 14 bases between them. The CDR3 nucleotides read TGCGCCAGCAGCTTACCCCAGGGACTTGACTATGGCTACACCTTC. Its translation: CASSLPQGLDYGYTF.

The V call is TRBV19, the J call TRBJ1-3; D gene unclear. Germline lookup yields CDR1 LNHDA and CDR2 SQIVND (reference sequence). The germline V and J ends were trimmed by 5 bases and 0 bases, with 20 bases remaining between them. The CDR3 extends over 18 amino acids. This CDR3 is CASSLLLSAHFSGNTIYF. The DNA for the CDR3 is TGTGCCAGTAGTCTTTTATTATCCGCCCACTTCTCTGGAAACACCATATATTTT.

This clonotype was seen a few times. This rearrangement joins TRBV19 to TRBJ1-4; D not resolved. The CDR3 covers 15 residues. Germline CDR1 LNHDA, CDR2 SQIVND (reference sequence). V lost 1 base, J lost 3 bases, and 9 bases lay in between. CDR3 nucleotides: TGTGCCAGTAGTATAGGTCGGGTGCCTAATGAAAAACTGTTTTTT. Translated: CASSIGRVPNEKLFF. Complete variable domain (other parts from reference TRBV19 and TRBJ1-4): DGGITQSPKYLFRKEGQNVTLSCEQNLNHDAMYWYRQDPGQGLRLIYYSQIVNDFQKGDIAEGYSVSREKKESFPLTVTSAQKNPTAFYLCASSIGRVPNEKLFFGSGTQLSVL.

This clonotype has just a few counts. This sequence joins TRBV30 and TRBJ2-6, with D perhaps matching TRBD1 or TRBD2 (5 bases each). The CDR3 has 14 residues. V lost 3 bases and J 2 bases, leaving 8 bases between the germline ends. CDR1 and CDR2 (germline): GTSNPN, SVGIG (reference sequence). As DNA, the CDR3 is TGTGCCTGGAGCGAGGGACCTGGGGCCAACGTCCTGACTTTC. Protein sequence: CAWSEGPGANVLTF.

This clonotype was seen a few times. The rearrangement joins TRBV5-1 to TRBJ1-3; 8 bases agree with TRBD1. The CDR3 is 14 residues long. CDR1 is SGHRS, CDR2 YFSETQ, per germline. V was pared by 4 bases and J by 7 bases, with 7 bases of the junction left unmatched. The CDR3 loop is CASSPGQGVNTIYF. Written as DNA, the CDR3 is TGCGCCAGCAGCCCAGGACAGGGAGTGAACACCATATATTTT.

This clonotype has only a few counts. The chain is built from TRBV28 and TRBJ2-7; 9 bases fit TRBD2. The length of the CDR3 is 16 residues. CDR1 is MDHEN, CDR2 SYDVKM, per germline. The V segment lost 5 bases and the J segment 4 bases; nucleotides outside the gene matches: 12. CDR3 coding DNA: TGTGCCAGCAGTAACTTGGGGCTAGCGGGGATTTACGAGCAGTACTTC. As protein: CASSNLGLAGIYEQYF.

The chain combines TRBV30 with TRBJ1-1; 8 bases line up with TRBD1. Germline V lookup: CDR1 GTSNPN, CDR2 SVGIG (reference sequence). The CDR3 is made up of 15 amino acids. Trimming removed 4 bases from V and 1 base from J; junction bases left unmatched: 8. The CDR3 loop is CAWTPRGTGNTEAFF. CDR3 nucleotide sequence: TGTGCCTGGACGCCGAGAGGGACAGGGAACACTGAAGCTTTCTTT.

This clonotype showed up just a few times. The rearrangement links TRBV7-2 to TRBJ2-1, with D perhaps assigned TRBD1 or TRBD2 (5 bases each). Trimming took off 5 bases at V and 7 bases at J, with 18 bases between the two ends. Germline V gene lookup returns CDR1 SGHTA and CDR2 FQGNSA. The CDR3 covers 15 residues. The CDR3 DNA sequence: TGTGCCAGCAGCGCCGTCGGGACGGGTGATAATGAGCAGTTCTTC. Amino acid sequence: CASSAVGTGDNEQFF.

The chain joins TRBV6-1 to TRBJ1-2; D is perhaps TRBD1 (6 bases). Germline V gene data show CDR1 as MNHNS and CDR2 as SASEGT. With 6 bases removed from V and 4 bases from J, the gap between germline ends came to 15 bases. The CDR3 loop spans 14 amino acids. The CDR3 DNA reads TGTGCCAGCAGGGAACAGGGTGGTCCCTATGGCTACACCTTC. Translated, it gives CASREQGGPYGYTF.

The chain joins TRBV27 to TRBJ1-5; no firm D call. V was pared by 3 bases and J by 7 bases, with 16 bases between. The germline V gene encodes CDR1 MNHEY and CDR2 SMNVEV (reference sequence). The CDR3 loop spans 15 amino acids. CDR3 sequence: CASSLIGGTGQPQHF. CDR3 in DNA: TGTGCCAGCAGTTTGATTGGAGGAACGGGGCAGCCCCAGCATTTT.

The rearrangement links TRBV19 to TRBJ2-7; TRBD2 matches 8 bases. CDR1 is LNHDA and CDR2 is SQIVND in the germline V gene (reference sequence). V trimming: 3 bases; J trimming: 0 bases; junction bases outside the gene matches: 10. This CDR3 has 17 amino acids. CDR3 in DNA: TGTGCCAGTAGTATTGCCAGCGGGGGCCATAGCTCCTACGAGCAGTACTTC. It codes for CASSIASGGHSSYEQYF.